This T cell receptor (beta chain) was obtained from a study of identical twins. TCRdb analysed the 5' RACE reads with MiXCR anew, one entry per CDR3 protein. Among about 150,000 distinct CDR3 sequences listed, roughly 3.3% were seen once. This clonotype has a handful of counts. This CDR3 is built from 14 residues. Germline values: CDR1 LNHDA, CDR2 SQIVND (reference sequence). Germline trimming cut 1 base from V and 15 bases from J; bases unmatched to any gene: 6. This sequence originates from a man aged 18 to 30 in good health. Sequenced material: memory T cells sorted from blood. This chain uses TRBV19 with TRBJ2-4; TRBD2 matches 13 bases. DNA of the CDR3: TGTGCCAGTAGTATAGGACTAGCGGGAGGCCGGACGTACTTC. Translated, it gives CASSIGLAGGRTYF.